Following are 12 T cell receptor beta chains from one sample sequenced in a study of blood T cell repertoires in COVID-19. Sequenced by immunoSEQ multiplex PCR; TCRdb stores in-frame clones only, minus some. The sample lists around 200,000 clones, less than 90% occurring once. Sequences were obtained from peripheral blood. The receptors were gathered from a woman between 35 and 50 years old with acute or convalescent COVID-19.

The J gene is TRBJ2-2, the V gene TRBV9; no definite D call. CDR3 length: 12 amino acids. CDR1 SGDLS and CDR2 YYNGEE come from the germline V gene. Trimming left V 4 bases short and J 4 bases short, with 5 bases between. CDR3 nucleotide sequence: TGTGCCAGCAGCTCAGTCACCGGGGAGCTGTTTTTT. Its translation is CASSSVTGELFF.

The chain recombines TRBV29-1 with TRBJ1-5; D gene ambiguous. The CDR3 is 13 residues long. Trimming removed 6 bases from V and 0 bases from J, with 9 bases in between. The germline V gene has CDR1 SQVTM and CDR2 ANQGSEA. The CDR3 DNA reads TGCAGCGTAGCGGACGTTAGCAATCAGCCCCAGCATTTT. It translates to CSVADVSNQPQHF. The entire variable domain, with the rest obtained from reference TRBV29-1 and TRBJ1-5, is as follows: SAVISQKPSRDICQRGTSLTIQCQVDSQVTMMFWYRQQPGQSLTLIATANQGSEATYESGFVIDKFPISRPNLTFSTLTVSNMSPEDSSIYLCSVADVSNQPQHFGDGTRLSIL.

V gene TRBV6-5 combines with J gene TRBJ2-3; 9 positions agree with TRBD2. From germline, CDR1 is MNHEY and CDR2 SVGAGI. V gave up 6 bases and J gave up 7 bases; unmatched junction bases: 5. The CDR3 length is 13 residues. The CDR3 loop is CASRGLAPHTQYF. CDR3 nucleotide sequence: TGTGCCAGCAGAGGACTAGCGCCACATACGCAGTATTTT.

V and J are TRBV5-5 and TRBJ1-6; weak D call: TRBD1 (6 bases). This CDR3 comprises 15 residues. Per the germline V gene, CDR1 is SGHKS and CDR2 is YYEKEE (reference sequence). Trimming cost V 2 bases and J 9 bases, with 15 bases left between them. In DNA form, the CDR3 reads TGTGCCAGCAGCTTAGGACAGCCTCGGGGTTCACCCCTCCACTTT. It is translated as CASSLGQPRGSPLHF.

The chain combines TRBV28 with TRBJ1-5; weak D call: TRBD1 (5 bases). This CDR3 comprises 16 residues. Trimming removed 3 bases from V and 1 base from J, with 13 bases in between. Germline V gene data show CDR1 as MDHEN and CDR2 as SYDVKM. The chain's CDR3 is CASSFAGLVSNQPQHF. The CDR3 region has the DNA TGTGCCAGCAGTTTTGCGGGGCTAGTGAGCAATCAGCCCCAGCATTTT.

The chain joins TRBV30 to TRBJ1-5; TRBD1 aligns across 7 bases. Germline trimming cut 1 base from V and 1 base from J; bases unmatched to any gene: 4. From germline, CDR1 is GTSNPN and CDR2 SVGIG (reference sequence). The CDR3 spans 15 residues. The CDR3 spells CAWSAGQTSNQPQHF. The CDR3 nucleotides read TGTGCCTGGAGTGCGGGACAGACCAGCAATCAGCCCCAGCATTTT.

The chain joins TRBV3-1 (or the pseudogene TRBV3-2) to TRBJ1-1, with 7 positions matching TRBD1. This CDR3 region has 15 residues. Trimming cost V 0 bases and J 5 bases; bases outside gene matches: 6. Per the germline V gene, CDR1 is LGHDT and CDR2 is YNNKEL (reference sequence). The CDR3 loop reads CASSQETGLLTEAFF. Here the CDR3 DNA reads TGTGCCAGCAGCCAAGAGACAGGGCTCTTAACTGAAGCTTTCTTT.

The gene calls are TRBV7-8 and TRBJ1-6, with TRBD1 identical over 9 bases. V shed 5 bases, J shed 0 bases, and the junction held 11 bases outside the gene matches. The CDR3 covers 19 residues. Germline loops: CDR1 SGHVS, CDR2 FQNEAQ. In DNA form, the CDR3 reads TGTGCCAGCAGCCCGCGTCCCGGGACAGGGTCCTCCTATAATTCACCCCTCCACTTT. Residues: CASSPRPGTGSSYNSPLHF.

The sample holds a few counts of this clone. The chain links TRBV11-2 to TRBJ2-2, with D maybe TRBD1 (5 bases). The CDR3 extends over 13 amino acids. Germline V gene lookup returns CDR1 SGHAT and CDR2 FQNNGV. The V end was cut by 5 bases, the J end by 4 bases, with 8 bases between. This CDR3 is CASSLQGTGELFF. The CDR3 region has the DNA TGTGCCAGCAGCCTCCAGGGCACCGGGGAGCTGTTTTTT.

The V and J genes are TRBV5-5 and TRBJ1-1, with 7 bases fitting TRBD1. Per the germline V gene, CDR1 is SGHKS and CDR2 is YYEKEE (reference sequence). The V gene end was trimmed by 0 bases and the J gene end by 3 bases; junction bases not matched to a gene: 2. The CDR3 totals 14 residues. The CDR3 here is CASSLEGAYTEAFF. The CDR3 DNA follows: TGTGCCAGCAGCTTGGAGGGGGCGTACACTGAAGCTTTCTTT.

V is TRBV6-5 and J is TRBJ2-1; D uncertain. CDR1 is MNHEY and CDR2 is SVGAGI in the germline V gene. This CDR3 contains 13 residues. Trimming left V 6 bases short and J 1 base short, with 7 bases between. For the CDR3, the DNA is TGTGCCAGCAGCCAGAGGTCCTACAATGAGCAGTTCTTC. Protein sequence: CASSQRSYNEQFF.

The rearrangement joins TRBV5-6 to TRBJ2-7; perhaps TRBD1 as D (6 bases). The CDR3 totals 13 residues. V dropped 4 bases and J dropped 5 bases, with 13 bases sitting between them. Germline V gene data show CDR1 as SGHDT and CDR2 as YYEEEE. In nucleotides, the CDR3 is TGTGCCAGCAGCCCTAGGGGGTCACACGAGCAGTACTTC. It yields the protein CASSPRGSHEQYF.